The present T cell receptor beta chain was sequenced within a study of cytomegalovirus exposure and HLA in healthy donors. The CDR3 is made up of 17 amino acids. The trim removed 3 bases at V and 3 bases at J, leaving 8 bases unmatched. Per the germline V gene, CDR1 is LGHNA and CDR2 is YNFKEQ. As for this clone: The antigen remains unidentified.

PCR used 60 Vbeta primers and 13 Jbeta primers. The protocol was immunoSEQ multiplex PCR, while the TCRdb copy is restricted to in-frame clones and leaves out a portion. The table lists 100,000 to 150,000 clones, about 80% of them singletons. Study-wide results and caveats: In a later analysis, around 18,000 TCR beta sequences were associated with HLA alleles at 0.05 false discovery rate. What was likely a sequencing artifact was a cluster of highly shared sequence variants.

The J gene is TRBJ1-4, the V gene TRBV4-2; TRBD1 matches 9 bases. This receptor was taken from a man younger than 40 in good health and CMV-seropositive. Sequences were obtained from PBMCs. The DNA of the CDR3 is TGTGCCAGCAGCCAGGAACAGGGGGCACGCGCTAATGAAAAACTGTTTTTT. This codes for CASSQEQGARANEKLFF.